The sequence of this T cell receptor beta chain was determined in a study of OX40 agonist ivuxolimab in advanced cancers. On the study more broadly: Three patients, one with hepatocellular carcinoma and two with cutaneous melanoma, achieved partial responses. Whole-study results and caveats: Some of the nonresponding patients also showed low levels of normalized T-cell clonal expansion. Partial responders dosed at 0.1-3.0 mg/kg displayed clonal expansion ranking among the lowest. Relative to CD4+, CD8+ T cells held more expanded clones on average.

Concerning this clone: The antigen is unknown. The same CDR3 also results from other DNA sequences found in this sample.

The CDR3 runs to 12 residues. V lost 0 bases and J lost 4, with 2 bases in between. In germline, CDR1 is SGHDT, CDR2 YYEEEE. Sequenced by immunoSEQ multiplex PCR; TCRdb stores in-frame clones only, minus some. The sample records roughly 39,000 clones, around nine tenths being singletons. Sequencing was performed on CD4+ or CD8+ T cells sorted from blood, taken in a trial of the OX40 agonist ivuxolimab. The V gene is TRBV5-6, the J gene TRBJ1-3; D not certain. The TCR originated in an adult with an advanced solid tumor such as melanoma, head and neck, liver or kidney cancer. Written as DNA, the CDR3 is TGTGCCAGCAGCTTGGGCGGAAACACCATATATTTT. Its translation: CASSLGGNTIYF.